This entry describes one TCR beta chain. Antigen unknown. Memory CD4+ cells were the fraction left after CD45RA+ naive selection. The deep-level immunoSEQ assay was used. The data were produced by immunoSEQ multiplex PCR, yet TCRdb's version contains in-frame clones alone and is incomplete. Altogether just over 2,000,000 clones are present, 85% to 95% being singletons, with the ten largest covering more than 0.1%. These data belong to a study of shared clonotypes between healthy human individuals. Whole-study findings and limits: What naive subsets generally showed was a larger estimated richness than memory subsets showed.

Germline CDR1 is KGHSH and CDR2 is LQKENI. Trimming took 3 bases from V and 3 from J, leaving 8 bases between them. This CDR3 has 13 amino acids. Sequencing was carried out using naive CD4+ T cells sorted from blood. Subset of the sample: CD45RA+ positively selected. This sequence originates from a man in his late teens or twenties in good health. The V gene is TRBV18, the J gene TRBJ2-5; tentative D call: TRBD2 (5 bases). The CDR3 region is CASSPTEEETQYF. As DNA, the CDR3 is TGTGCCAGCTCACCTACGGAGGAAGAGACCCAGTACTTC.